The 5 T cell receptor beta chains given below trace back to one sample, sequenced in a study of T cell changes during pregnancy in multiple sclerosis. Assay: immunoSEQ multiplex PCR; the TCRdb copy retains only in-frame clones and omits some. The table records around 64,000 clones, 85% to 95% of them present only once. Sequenced material: CD8+ T cells from peripheral blood mononuclear cells, taken in the third trimester of pregnancy. The origin of the receptors is a female donor with multiple sclerosis, enrolled in a pregnancy study.

This chain joins TRBV5-1 and TRBJ2-7; no firm D call. Germline CDR1 is SGHRS and CDR2 is YFSETQ. The V and J ends lost 4 bases and 2 bases respectively, with 4 bases between them. The CDR3 runs to 11 residues. Written as DNA, the CDR3 is TGCGCCAGCAGCGACACCTACGAGCAGTACTTC. This codes for CASSDTYEQYF. Based on the CDR3 plus reference TRBV5-1 and TRBJ2-7, the full variable domain is KAGVTQTPRYLIKTRGQQVTLSCSPISGHRSVSWYQQTPGQGLQFLFEYFSETQRNKGNFPGRFSGRQFSNSRSEMNVSTLELGDSALYLCASSDTYEQYFGPGTRLTVT.

The chain links TRBV19 to TRBJ2-6; D perhaps matches TRBD1 (6 bases). This CDR3 contains 17 residues. V was trimmed by 3 bases and J by 2 bases, leaving 14 bases between them. The V gene's germline CDR1 is LNHDA and CDR2 SQIVND (reference sequence). CDR3 amino acids: CASSIQGSSTGANVLTF. CDR3 nucleotides: TGTGCCAGTAGTATCCAGGGGAGTAGTACTGGGGCCAACGTCCTGACTTTC.

This chain connects TRBV28 to TRBJ2-7, with 12 bases fitting TRBD1. The CDR3 has 15 residues. V was pared by 5 bases and J by 2 bases, with 4 bases of the junction left unmatched. Germline CDR1 reads MDHEN; CDR2 reads SYDVKM. The CDR3 coding sequence is TGTGCCAGCAGTCGGGACAGGGGGCTACCCTACGAGCAGTACTTC. Amino acid sequence: CASSRDRGLPYEQYF.

Here the CDR3 reads CASRQLDRDQETQYF. CDR3 bases: TGTGCCAGTAGACAACTGGACAGGGACCAAGAGACCCAGTACTTC. The V gene is TRBV19, the J gene TRBJ2-5; TRBD1 aligns across 8 bases. CDR1 is LNHDA and CDR2 is SQIVND in the germline V gene (reference sequence). The V segment lost 6 bases and the J segment 0 bases; nucleotides outside the gene matches: 6. The CDR3 extends over 15 amino acids.

The genes are TRBV18 and TRBJ2-1, with 7 bases aligning to TRBD1. Trimming cost V 6 bases and J 7 bases; bases outside gene matches: 6. This CDR3 is built from 13 residues. The V gene's germline CDR1 is KGHSH and CDR2 LQKENI. CDR3 coding DNA: TGTGCCAGCTCGACGACAGGGTATAATGAGCAGTTCTTC. This sequence encodes CASSTTGYNEQFF.